This is a list of T cell receptor beta chains from one sample in a study of blood T cell repertoires in COVID-19. TCRdb keeps only in-frame clones here, not all; method: immunoSEQ multiplex PCR. The profile covers around 150,000 clones, with 88% appearing a single time and 6.5% to 8.5% taken by the ten largest. The sample taken for sequencing was PBMCs or T cells enriched from blood (not recorded which). The receptors here all came from a woman aged 50 to 60 who had recovered from COVID-19. Both conserved end residues are part of each CDR3. The D gene is left open where the match is weak. Clone size is stated in some rows and not others, as once, few, many or a class when expanded.

>-|TRBV7-2|TRBJ2-7|TRBD2
CASSLDGGEQYF
TGTGCCAGCAGCTTAGACGGGGGGGAGCAGTACTTC
>-|TRBV19|TRBJ2-7|-
CASSFGDTKWGYEQYF
TGTGCCAGTAGTTTTGGGGACACCAAATGGGGCTACGAGCAGTACTTC
>-|TRBV4-1|TRBJ2-6|-
CAAGNSGANVLTF
TGCGCCGCGGGGAACTCTGGGGCCAACGTCCTGACTTTC
>-|TRBV5-1|TRBJ2-5|TRBD1
CASTQGETETQYF
TGCGCCAGCACCCAGGGGGAAACAGAGACCCAGTACTTC
>-|TRBV12-3/TRBV12-4|TRBJ2-3|-
CASSPREDTQYF
TGTGCCAGCAGTCCCAGGGAAGATACGCAGTATTTT
>-|TRBV13|TRBJ2-7|-
CASSLGQGYEQYF
TGTGCCAGCAGCTTAGGCCAGGGTTACGAGCAGTACTTC
>-|TRBV27|TRBJ1-5|-
CASSPSRSPNQPQHF
TGTGCCAGCAGCCCCAGCAGGTCACCCAATCAGCCCCAGCATTTT
>-|TRBV6-5|TRBJ1-1|TRBD1
CASSYGQGVRITEAFF
TGTGCCAGCAGTTACGGACAGGGGGTAAGGATCACTGAAGCTTTCTTT
>-|TRBV24-1|TRBJ1-5|TRBD1
CATHTGQANQPQHF
TGTGCCACCCATACTGGACAGGCAAATCAGCCCCAGCATTTT
>-|TRBV5-4|TRBJ1-4|-
CASSGQVLTVMEKLFF
TGTGCCAGCAGCGGCCAGGTCTTGACCGTGATGGAAAAACTGTTTTTT
>-|TRBV2|TRBJ2-7|-
CASSGQGYEQYF
TGTGCCAGCAGTGGGCAGGGTTACGAGCAGTACTTC
>-|TRBV4-2|TRBJ2-1|-
CASSQPGQAPEQFF
TGTGCCAGCAGCCAACCGGGACAAGCCCCTGAGCAGTTCTTC
>-|TRBV5-1|TRBJ1-1|TRBD1
CASSPTPGGKNTEAFF
TGCGCCAGCAGCCCAACCCCAGGGGGAAAAAACACTGAAGCTTTCTTT
>-|TRBV7-3|TRBJ2-7|-
CASSPGVGNEQYF
TGTGCCAGCAGTCCCGGGGTGGGAAACGAGCAGTACTTC
>-|TRBV5-8|TRBJ2-5|-
CASSTGFTETQYF
TGTGCCAGCAGCACAGGGTTTACAGAGACCCAGTACTTC
>-|TRBV6-5|TRBJ1-1|-
CASRQAGGKGQAFF
TGTGCCAGCAGACAGGCCGGGGGAAAGGGGCAAGCTTTCTTT
>-|TRBV27|TRBJ1-4|-
CATPKEKLFF
TGTGCCACCCCTAAGGAAAAACTGTTTTTT
>few|TRBV12-3/TRBV12-4|TRBJ2-1|TRBD2
CASSPTSDSGFF
TGTGCCAGCAGTCCCACTAGCGATAGTGGGTTCTTC
>-|TRBV19|TRBJ1-3|-
CASTQGPGNTIYF
TGTGCCAGTACTCAGGGGCCCGGAAACACCATATATTTT
>once|TRBV6-1|TRBJ2-2|-
CASSDRQAGNTGELFF
TGTGCCAGCAGTGACCGTCAGGCGGGGAACACCGGGGAGCTGTTTTTT
>-|TRBV6-1|TRBJ2-3|TRBD1
CASRDRGQTDTQYF
TGTGCCAGCAGGGACAGGGGGCAGACAGATACGCAGTATTTT
>once|TRBV10-3|TRBJ1-2|TRBD1
CAISESRDSKNYGYTF
TGTGCCATCAGTGAGTCGAGGGACAGCAAGAACTATGGCTACACCTTC
>-|TRBV5-1|TRBJ1-6|TRBD1
CASSAGQGVSYNSPLHF
TGCGCCAGCAGCGCGGGACAGGGTGTCTCCTATAATTCACCCCTCCACTTT
>once|TRBV19|TRBJ1-2|-
CASSIGMTPNYGYTF
TGTGCCAGTAGTATAGGGATGACACCCAACTATGGCTACACCTTC
>-|TRBV5-1|TRBJ1-4|TRBD1
CASSRQGDNEKLFF
TGCGCCAGCAGTCGACAGGGCGATAATGAAAAACTGTTTTTT
>-|TRBV3-1/TRBV3-2|TRBJ1-1|-
CASSQPLGTALPEAFF
TGTGCCAGCAGCCAACCCCTAGGCACGGCGCTACCTGAAGCTTTCTTT
>few|TRBV19|TRBJ1-1|-
CASSIGPGEYPYEAFF
TGTGCCAGTAGTATAGGTCCCGGGGAGTACCCATATGAAGCTTTCTTT